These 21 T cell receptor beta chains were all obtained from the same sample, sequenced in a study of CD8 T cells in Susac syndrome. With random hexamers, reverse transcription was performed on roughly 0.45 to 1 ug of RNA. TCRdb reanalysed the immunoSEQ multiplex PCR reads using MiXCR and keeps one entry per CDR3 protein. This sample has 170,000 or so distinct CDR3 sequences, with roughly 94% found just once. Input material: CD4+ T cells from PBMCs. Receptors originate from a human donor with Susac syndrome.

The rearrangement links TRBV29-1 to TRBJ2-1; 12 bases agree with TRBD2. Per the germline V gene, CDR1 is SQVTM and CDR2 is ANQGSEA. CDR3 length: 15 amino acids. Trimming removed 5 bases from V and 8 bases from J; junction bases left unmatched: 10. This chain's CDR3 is CSVPSGGALFDEQFF. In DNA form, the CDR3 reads TGCAGCGTTCCTAGCGGGGGGGCCCTATTCGATGAGCAGTTCTTC.

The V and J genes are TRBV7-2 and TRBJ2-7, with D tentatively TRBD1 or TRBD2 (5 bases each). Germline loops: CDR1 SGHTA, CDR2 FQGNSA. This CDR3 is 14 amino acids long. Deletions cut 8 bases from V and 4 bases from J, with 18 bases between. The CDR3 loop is CASAARRGPYEQYF. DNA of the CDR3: TGTGCCAGCGCCGCTCGTCGGGGACCTTACGAGCAGTACTTC.

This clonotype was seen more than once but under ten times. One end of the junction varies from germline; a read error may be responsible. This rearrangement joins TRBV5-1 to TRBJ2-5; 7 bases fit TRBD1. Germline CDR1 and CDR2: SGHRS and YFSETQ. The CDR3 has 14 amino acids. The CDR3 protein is CASSLGTAQETQYF. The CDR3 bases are TGTGCCAGTAGTTTGGGGACAGCGCAAGAGACCCAGTACTTC.

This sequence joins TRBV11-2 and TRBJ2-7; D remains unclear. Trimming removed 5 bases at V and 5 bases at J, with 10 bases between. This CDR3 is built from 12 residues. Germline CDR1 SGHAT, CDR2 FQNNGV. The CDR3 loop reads CASSPRWDEQYF. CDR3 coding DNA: TGTGCCAGCAGCCCCCGGTGGGACGAGCAGTACTTC.

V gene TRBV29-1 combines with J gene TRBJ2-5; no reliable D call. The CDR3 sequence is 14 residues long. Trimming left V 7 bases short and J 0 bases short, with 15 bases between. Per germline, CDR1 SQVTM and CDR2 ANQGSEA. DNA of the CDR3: TGCAGCGCCTTGGGGATTAGGGACCAAGAGACCCAGTACTTC. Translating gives CSALGIRDQETQYF.

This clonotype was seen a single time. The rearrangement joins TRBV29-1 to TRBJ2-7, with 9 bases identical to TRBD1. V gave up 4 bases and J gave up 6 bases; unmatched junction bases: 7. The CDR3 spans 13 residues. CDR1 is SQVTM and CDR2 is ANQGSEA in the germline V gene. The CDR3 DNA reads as TGCAGCGTTGGGGACAGGGCGGAAGGCGAGCAGTACTTC. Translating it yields CSVGDRAEGEQYF.

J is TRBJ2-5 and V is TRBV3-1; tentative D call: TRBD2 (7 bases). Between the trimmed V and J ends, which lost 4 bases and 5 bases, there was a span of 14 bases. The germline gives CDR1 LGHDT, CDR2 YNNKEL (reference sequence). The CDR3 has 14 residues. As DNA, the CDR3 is TGTGCCAGCAGCCTTAAGGGGGGGTCGGAGACCCAGTACTTC. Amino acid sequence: CASSLKGGSETQYF.

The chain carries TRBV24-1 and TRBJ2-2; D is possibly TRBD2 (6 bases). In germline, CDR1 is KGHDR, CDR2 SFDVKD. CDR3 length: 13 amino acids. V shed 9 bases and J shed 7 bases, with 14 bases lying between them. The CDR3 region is CATAPTRNGELFF. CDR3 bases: TGTGCCACCGCACCGACTAGGAACGGGGAGCTGTTTTTT.

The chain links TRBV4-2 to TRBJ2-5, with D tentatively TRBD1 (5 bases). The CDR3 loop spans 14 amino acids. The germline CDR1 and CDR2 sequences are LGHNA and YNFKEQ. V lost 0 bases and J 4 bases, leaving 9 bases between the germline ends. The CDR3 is CASSQDFRGETQYF. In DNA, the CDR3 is TGTGCCAGCAGCCAAGATTTTAGGGGAGAGACCCAGTACTTC.

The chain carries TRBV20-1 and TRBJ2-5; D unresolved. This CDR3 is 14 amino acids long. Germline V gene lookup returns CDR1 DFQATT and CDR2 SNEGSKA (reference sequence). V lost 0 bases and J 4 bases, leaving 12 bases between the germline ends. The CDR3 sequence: CSARDWKGSETQYF. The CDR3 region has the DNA TGCAGTGCTAGAGATTGGAAGGGCTCAGAGACCCAGTACTTC.

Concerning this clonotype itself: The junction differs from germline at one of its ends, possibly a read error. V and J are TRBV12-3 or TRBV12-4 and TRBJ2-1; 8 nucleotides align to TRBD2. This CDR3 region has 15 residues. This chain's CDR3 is CASRLAGSSYNEQFF. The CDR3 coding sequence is TGTGCCAGCAGGTTAGCGGGAAGCTCCTACAATGAGCAGTTCTTC.

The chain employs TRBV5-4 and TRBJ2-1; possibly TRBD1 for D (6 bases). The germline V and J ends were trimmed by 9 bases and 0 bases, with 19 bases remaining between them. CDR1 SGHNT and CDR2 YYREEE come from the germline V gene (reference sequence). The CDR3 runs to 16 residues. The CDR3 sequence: CATASGGPISYNEQFF. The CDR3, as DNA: TGTGCCACCGCTTCTGGGGGCCCAATCTCCTACAATGAGCAGTTCTTC.

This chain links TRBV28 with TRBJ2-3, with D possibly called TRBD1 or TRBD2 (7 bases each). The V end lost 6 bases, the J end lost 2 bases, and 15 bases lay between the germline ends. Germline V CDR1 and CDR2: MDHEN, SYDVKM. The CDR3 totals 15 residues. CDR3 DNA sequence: TGTGCCAGCAGCTCCCAGGGGGGGTACACAGATACGCAGTATTTT. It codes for CASSSQGGYTDTQYF.

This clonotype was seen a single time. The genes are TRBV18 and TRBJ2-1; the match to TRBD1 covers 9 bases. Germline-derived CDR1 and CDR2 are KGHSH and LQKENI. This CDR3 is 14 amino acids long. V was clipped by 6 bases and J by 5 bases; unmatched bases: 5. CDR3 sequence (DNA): TGTGCCAGCTCGGGACAGGGATTAAACAATGAGCAGTTCTTC. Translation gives CASSGQGLNNEQFF.

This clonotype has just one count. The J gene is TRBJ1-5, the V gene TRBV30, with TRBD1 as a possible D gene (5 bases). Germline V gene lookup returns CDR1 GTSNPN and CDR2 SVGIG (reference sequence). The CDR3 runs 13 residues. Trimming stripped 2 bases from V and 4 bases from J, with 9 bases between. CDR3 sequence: CAWSTRTNQPQHF. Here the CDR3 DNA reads TGTGCCTGGAGTACAAGGACAAATCAGCCCCAGCATTTT.

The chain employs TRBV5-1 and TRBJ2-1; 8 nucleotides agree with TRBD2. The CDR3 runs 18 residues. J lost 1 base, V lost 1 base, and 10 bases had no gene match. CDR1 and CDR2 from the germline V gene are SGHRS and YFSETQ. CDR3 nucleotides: TGCGCCAGCAGCTTGCCCTCGGGTAGCGGGATTTCCTACAATGAGCAGTTCTTC. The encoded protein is CASSLPSGSGISYNEQFF.

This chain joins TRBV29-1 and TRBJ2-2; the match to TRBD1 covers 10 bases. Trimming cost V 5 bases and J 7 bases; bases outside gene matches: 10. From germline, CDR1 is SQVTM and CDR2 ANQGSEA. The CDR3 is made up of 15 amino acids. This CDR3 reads CSVPDRGRVNGELFF. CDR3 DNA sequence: TGCAGCGTTCCCGACAGGGGGCGGGTGAACGGGGAGCTGTTTTTT.

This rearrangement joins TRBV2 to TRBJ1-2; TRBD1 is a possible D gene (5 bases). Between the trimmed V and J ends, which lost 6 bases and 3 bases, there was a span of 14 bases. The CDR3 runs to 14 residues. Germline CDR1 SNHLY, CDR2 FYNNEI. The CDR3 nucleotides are TGTGCCAGCAGGTCAGGGTCGGTGTACTATGGCTACACCTTC. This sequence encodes CASRSGSVYYGYTF. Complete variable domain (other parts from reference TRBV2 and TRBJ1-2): EPEVTQTPSHQVTQMGQEVILRCVPISNHLYFYWYRQILGQKVEFLVSFYNNEISEKSEIFDDQFSVERPDGSNFTLKIRSTKLEDSAMYFCASRSGSVYYGYTFGSGTRLTVV.

For the CDR3, the DNA is TGTGCCAGCAGCACCCGTAGGGATCAGCCCCAGCATTTT. Translated: CASSTRRDQPQHF. The chain combines TRBV7-8 with TRBJ1-5; D not resolved. This CDR3 region has 13 residues. CDR1 and CDR2 from the germline V gene are SGHVS and FQNEAQ. V was cut by 5 bases and J by 5 bases, with 10 bases left in between.

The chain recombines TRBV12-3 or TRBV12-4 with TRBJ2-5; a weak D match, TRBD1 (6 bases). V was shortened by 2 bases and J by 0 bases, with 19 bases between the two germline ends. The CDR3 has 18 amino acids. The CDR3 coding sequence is TGTGCCAGCAGTTTATTAACGGGACACTACGGAAACCAAGAGACCCAGTACTTC. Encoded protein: CASSLLTGHYGNQETQYF.

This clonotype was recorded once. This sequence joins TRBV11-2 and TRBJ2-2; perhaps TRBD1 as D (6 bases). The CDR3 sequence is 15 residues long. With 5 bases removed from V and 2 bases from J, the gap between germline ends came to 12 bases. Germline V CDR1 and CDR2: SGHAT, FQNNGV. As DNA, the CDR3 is TGTGCCAGCAGCCCATGGGGACACAACACCGGGGAGCTGTTTTTT. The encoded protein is CASSPWGHNTGELFF.